This TCR beta chain originates from a study of graft-versus-host responses after intestinal transplantation. On the study more broadly: Multivisceral, liver-intestinal, or isolated intestinal grafts were transplanted into recipients. Induction with anti-thymocyte globulin, then tacrolimus and steroids for around three years, was given to all recipients.

The study's findings and limits: Among circulating GvH clones, peak levels were associated with early post-transplant declines in HvG clones. Recipient-marrow GvH clones were detected, some having first appeared in ileum or blood.

V was cut by 6 bases and J by 4 bases, with 9 bases left in between. The CDR3 consists of 12 residues. Germline CDR1 and CDR2: LNHDA and SQIVND (reference sequence). For this clone: Its matching antigen is unknown.

Method: immunoSEQ multiplex PCR; TCRdb's copy keeps in-frame clones and lacks some. The sample includes approximately 86,000 clones, 85% to 95% seen only once; the top ten take around 0.38%. The TCR sequence derives from a human donor who was the organ donor for an intestinal transplant. This specimen consisted of unstimulated CD8+ T cells sorted from spleen or lymph node cells, obtained before transplant. The chain joins TRBV19 to TRBJ1-1, with D tentatively TRBD1 (6 bases). CDR3 sequence: CASRQGLTEAFF. The CDR3 nucleotides read TGTGCCAGTAGACAGGGCCTCACTGAAGCTTTCTTT. Drawing the rest from reference TRBV19 and TRBJ1-1, the complete variable domain is DGGITQSPKYLFRKEGQNVTLSCEQNLNHDAMYWYRQDPGQGLRLIYYSQIVNDFQKGDIAEGYSVSREKKESFPLTVTSAQKNPTAFYLCASRQGLTEAFFGQGTRLTVV.